These 10 T cell receptor beta chains were sequenced from one sample in a study of T cells in tuberculosis (dated by TCRdb to the late 2010s). The protocol used for the library was the immunoSEQ multiplex PCR assay. What TCRdb holds here is the immuneACCESS table cut down to in-frame rearrangements. Part of the clones is not present; checked against another copy, under half of the missing clones reflect an unresolved V gene, and the others are unexplained. The sample table lists under 40,000 clones, approximately 93% of them with a count of one. About 4.7% of the sample is in the top ten clones. The time point label for this specimen denotes: new active TB diagnosis, blood taken before or within 7 days of starting treatment. Sequencing used PBMCs, obtained at tuberculosis diagnosis. The receptors derive from an adult with tuberculosis.

This sequence joins TRBV4-3 and TRBJ2-7; D may be TRBD2 (6 bases). This CDR3 region has 14 residues. V dropped 0 bases and J dropped 0 bases, with 6 bases sitting between them. In germline, CDR1 is LGHNA, CDR2 YSLEER. The CDR3 protein is CASSQEGGSYEQYF. In DNA, the CDR3 is TGCGCCAGCAGCCAAGAGGGGGGCTCCTACGAGCAGTACTTC.

This clone was counted only a few times. J is TRBJ1-2 and V is TRBV19; 9 bases are a match to TRBD1. The CDR3 runs 15 residues. Per germline, CDR1 LNHDA and CDR2 SQIVND (reference sequence). V lost 7 bases, J lost 4 bases, and 10 bases stayed unmatched. The CDR3 bases are TGTGCCAGTAATTTAAACAGGGGGCTCGGCTATGGCTACACCTTC. Translated, it gives CASNLNRGLGYGYTF.

The chain uses TRBV7-6 and TRBJ2-2, with 11 bases aligning to TRBD2. The length of the CDR3 is 19 residues. Per the germline V gene, CDR1 is SGHVS and CDR2 is FNYEAQ. Trimming cost V 2 bases and J 0 bases; bases outside gene matches: 8. CDR3 sequence: CASSLRSPSGGTNTGELFF. The CDR3 DNA reads TGTGCCAGCAGCTTAAGGTCTCCTAGCGGGGGGACGAACACCGGGGAGCTGTTTTTT.

V and J are TRBV6-5 and TRBJ1-1; TRBD1 agrees at 7 bases. V lost 2 bases to trimming and J lost 5 bases; unmatched junction nucleotides: 5. CDR1 MNHEY and CDR2 SVGAGI come from the germline V gene. CDR3 length: 14 amino acids. This CDR3 is CASSYKQGLTEAFF. The CDR3 coding sequence is TGTGCCAGCAGTTACAAACAGGGGTTAACTGAAGCTTTCTTT.

The chain is built from TRBV5-1 and TRBJ1-2; the match to TRBD1 covers 7 bases. Germline V gene lookup returns CDR1 SGHRS and CDR2 YFSETQ. The CDR3 runs 15 residues. The ends lost 0 bases at V and 1 base at J; junction bases unmatched: 3. The CDR3 region is CASSLAGQLNYGYTF. As DNA, the CDR3 is TGCGCCAGCAGCTTGGCGGGACAGCTTAACTATGGCTACACCTTC.

In its sample, this clone ranks as medium-sized. This chain links TRBV2 with TRBJ2-3; D perhaps matches TRBD1 (5 bases). The CDR3 runs 15 residues. Trimming left V 4 bases short and J 1 base short, with 12 bases between. Germline loops: CDR1 SNHLY, CDR2 FYNNEI. The CDR3: CASSVYDSGTDTQYF. Here the CDR3 DNA reads TGTGCCAGCAGTGTGTACGACAGTGGCACAGATACGCAGTATTTT. The variable domain in full, completed from reference TRBV2 and TRBJ2-3, reads EPEVTQTPSHQVTQMGQEVILRCVPISNHLYFYWYRQILGQKVEFLVSFYNNEISEKSEIFDDQFSVERPDGSNFTLKIRSTKLEDSAMYFCASSVYDSGTDTQYFGPGTRLTVL.

V and J are TRBV27 and TRBJ1-1; TRBD1 matches 8 bases. There are 12 residues in the CDR3. The V gene end was trimmed by 5 bases and the J gene end by 8 bases; junction bases not matched to a gene: 4. Germline CDR1 reads MNHEY; CDR2 reads SMNVEV (reference sequence). CDR3 nucleotides: TGTGCCAGCAGTCCTAGACAGGGGGAAGCTTTCTTT. Protein: CASSPRQGEAFF.

The rearrangement links TRBV12-5 to TRBJ2-1, with 12 bases lining up with TRBD2. V was pared by 2 bases and J by 3 bases, with 2 bases of the junction left unmatched. Germline V gives CDR1 LGHNT, CDR2 FRNRAP. The CDR3 contains 16 residues. The DNA for the CDR3 is TGTGCTAGTGGTTTGATACTAGCGGGGGGCTACAATGAGCAGTTCTTC. Protein: CASGLILAGGYNEQFF.

The chain couples TRBV4-1 to TRBJ2-1; D is possibly TRBD2 (6 bases). The germline V and J ends were trimmed by 2 bases and 4 bases, with 21 bases remaining between them. Germline CDR1 and CDR2: MGHRA and YSYEKL. The CDR3 contains 18 residues. As DNA, the CDR3 is TGCGCCAGCAGCCAATATGGGGCCGGGGACTCGATTTACAATGAGCAGTTCTTC. This gives the protein CASSQYGAGDSIYNEQFF.

The gene calls are TRBV7-6 and TRBJ2-7; 12 nucleotides match TRBD2. V dropped 5 bases and J dropped 2; count of bases not matched to a gene: 4. Germline V gene lookup returns CDR1 SGHVS and CDR2 FNYEAQ. This CDR3 contains 15 residues. The DNA of the CDR3 is TGTGCCAGCAGCGCGGGACTAGCGGGCGCCTACGAGCAGTACTTC. Its translation: CASSAGLAGAYEQYF.